Listed here are 24 T cell receptor beta chains from one sample, sequenced in a study of blood T cell repertoires in COVID-19. Sequencing used immunoSEQ multiplex PCR; TCRdb keeps in-frame clones, though not all of them. Of roughly 100,000 clones listed, around 84% are singletons. The source material was peripheral blood. The receptors were gathered from a human donor in a cohort sampled during active COVID-19.

V is TRBV1 and J is TRBJ1-1. TRBV1 is deemed a pseudogene. CDR3 length: 13 residues. CDR3 loop: CTSRYEGRGEAFF. DNA for the CDR3: TGCACCAGCAGATACGAGGGCCGGGGTGAAGCTTTCTTT.

This chain joins TRBV5-1 and TRBJ1-1; TRBD1 agrees at 7 bases. The CDR3 consists of 15 residues. Trimming took 2 bases from V and 1 from J; bases not matched to a gene: 5. The V gene's germline CDR1 is SGHRS and CDR2 YFSETQ. CDR3 in DNA: TGCGCCAGCAGCTTAAGGACAGGAGGGAACACTGAAGCTTTCTTT. Amino acid sequence: CASSLRTGGNTEAFF.

This chain's CDR3 is CASSSGGGTGPFYGYTF. DNA of the CDR3: TGTGCCAGCAGCTCGGGCGGAGGGACAGGCCCTTTCTATGGCTACACCTTC. The rearrangement joins TRBV13 to TRBJ1-2, with 8 bases aligning to TRBD1. The CDR3 runs 17 residues. Trimming took 4 bases from V and 4 from J; bases not matched to a gene: 14. Germline V gene lookup returns CDR1 PRHDT and CDR2 FYEKMQ (reference sequence).

The chain has TRBV4-3 and TRBJ1-1; the D gene is possibly TRBD1 (6 bases). The V gene's germline CDR1 is LGHNA and CDR2 YSLEER. Trimming removed 2 bases at V and 3 bases at J, with 22 bases between. There are 18 residues in the CDR3. The CDR3 is CASSQFISGDIADTEAFF. CDR3 sequence (DNA): TGCGCCAGCAGCCAATTCATTTCAGGGGATATCGCGGACACTGAAGCTTTCTTT.

This chain uses TRBV10-3 with TRBJ2-2; D uncertain. The CDR3 covers 14 residues. Germline V CDR1 and CDR2: ENHRY, SYGVKD. V shed 6 bases and J shed 1 base, with 9 bases lying between them. The chain's CDR3 is CAISRPLNTGELFF. The CDR3 bases are TGTGCCATCAGCAGGCCGTTGAACACCGGGGAGCTGTTTTTT.

The chain uses TRBV9 and TRBJ2-7, with unresolved D. V lost 0 bases and J lost 0, with 7 bases in between. From germline, CDR1 is SGDLS and CDR2 YYNGEE. This CDR3 is built from 14 residues. The CDR3 loop is CASSVEHRSYEQYF. The CDR3, as DNA: TGTGCCAGCAGCGTAGAACACCGCTCCTACGAGCAGTACTTC.

The chain recombines TRBV5-4 with TRBJ2-7, with 9 bases lining up with TRBD1. V dropped 4 bases and J dropped 2; count of bases not matched to a gene: 13. This CDR3 spans 17 amino acids. Germline-derived CDR1 and CDR2 are SGHNT and YYREEE (reference sequence). The CDR3 sequence: CASSDFVRQGGAYEQYF. The CDR3 region has the DNA TGTGCCAGCAGCGATTTTGTTAGACAGGGGGGAGCCTACGAGCAGTACTTC.

The chain recombines TRBV9 with TRBJ1-5; 8 nucleotides agree with TRBD1. Germline loops: CDR1 SGDLS, CDR2 YYNGEE. The CDR3 spans 16 residues. J lost 5 bases, V lost 7 bases, and 14 bases had no gene match. Written as DNA, the CDR3 is TGTGCCAGCCCGCCCTGGGGGCAGGGGGCTGATCAGCCCCAGCATTTT. Amino acids: CASPPWGQGADQPQHF.

This clone was recorded only once. The chain employs TRBV2 and TRBJ2-2; perhaps TRBD2 as D (5 bases). The germline CDR1 and CDR2 sequences are SNHLY and FYNNEI. The V end was cut by 6 bases, the J end by 0 bases, with 14 bases between. This CDR3 comprises 16 residues. The CDR3 DNA reads TGTGCCAGCAGCAGAGGGAGCACTTCGAACACCGGGGAGCTGTTTTTT. This codes for CASSRGSTSNTGELFF.

CDR3 amino acids: CASSLGIILDEAFF. DNA for the CDR3: TGTGCCAGCAGCTTAGGGATAATCCTAGATGAAGCTTTCTTT. The chain combines TRBV7-2 with TRBJ1-1; no clear D gene. CDR3 length: 14 amino acids. V lost 1 base and J lost 7, with 13 bases in between. Germline CDR1 and CDR2: SGHTA and FQGNSA.

V is TRBV6-2 or TRBV6-3 and J is TRBJ1-5; TRBD1 matches 8 bases. CDR3 length equals 16 residues. Germline V gene sequence: CDR1 MNHEY, CDR2 SVGEGT. The junction had 9 bases not matched to a gene; V was cut back by 6 bases and J by 2 bases. This CDR3 is CASSQAGGVGNQPQHF. The CDR3 DNA reads as TGTGCCAGCAGCCAGGCAGGGGGCGTCGGCAATCAGCCCCAGCATTTT.

This clone has more than one count but fewer than ten. The chain is built from TRBV20-1 and TRBJ1-5, with 9 bases aligning to TRBD1. V trimming: 5 bases; J trimming: 5 bases; junction bases outside the gene matches: 7. The length of the CDR3 is 14 residues. Germline CDR1 is DFQATT and CDR2 is SNEGSKA (reference sequence). CDR3 sequence reads: CSACEGQGDQPQHF. In DNA, the CDR3 is TGCAGTGCTTGTGAGGGACAGGGAGATCAGCCCCAGCATTTT.

The V and J genes are TRBV3-1 (or the pseudogene TRBV3-2) and TRBJ2-3; TRBD2 agrees at 14 bases. CDR1 LGHDT and CDR2 YNNKEL come from the germline V gene (reference sequence). CDR3 length: 19 residues. J lost 2 bases, V lost 0 bases, and 7 bases had no gene match. The CDR3: CASSQERLAGGFSTDTQYF. The CDR3 nucleotides are TGTGCCAGCAGCCAAGAACGACTAGCGGGGGGGTTCTCCACAGATACGCAGTATTTT.

This clone was counted between two and nine times. The chain has TRBV29-1 and TRBJ2-7; 8 positions agree with TRBD1. The trim removed 7 bases at V and 6 bases at J, leaving 5 bases unmatched. Germline V CDR1 and CDR2: SQVTM, ANQGSEA. This CDR3 has 11 residues. For the CDR3, the DNA is TGCAGCGCCACCACAGGGGGCGAGCAGTACTTC. It translates to CSATTGGEQYF.

The J gene is TRBJ1-2, the V gene TRBV9; possibly TRBD1 for D (6 bases). Germline CDR1 SGDLS, CDR2 YYNGEE. The CDR3 is made up of 14 amino acids. The V end lost 3 bases, the J end lost 6 bases, and 15 bases lay between the germline ends. CDR3 protein: CASSAYRVSDGYTF. The DNA for the CDR3 is TGTGCCAGCAGCGCCTACAGGGTTTCTGATGGCTACACCTTC.

The V and J genes are TRBV9 and TRBJ1-4, with D hard to call. The germline V and J ends were trimmed by 4 bases and 0 bases, with 7 bases remaining between them. The CDR3 runs 14 residues. Germline V CDR1 and CDR2: SGDLS, YYNGEE. In DNA, the CDR3 is TGTGCCAGCAGCCCGGGTGCAACTAATGAAAAACTGTTTTTT. Translating gives CASSPGATNEKLFF.

The rearrangement links TRBV4-3 to TRBJ2-1; no reliable D call. V gave up 0 bases and J gave up 2 bases, with 8 bases separating them. CDR3 length: 15 residues. CDR1 and CDR2 from the germline V gene are LGHNA and YSLEER. The DNA of the CDR3 is TGCGCCAGCAGCCAAGAGGTGGCCACCTACAATGAGCAGTTCTTC. It yields the protein CASSQEVATYNEQFF.

The V call is TRBV5-1, the J call TRBJ2-5; tentatively, D is TRBD1 (5 bases). The CDR3 sequence is 14 residues long. Germline V lookup: CDR1 SGHRS, CDR2 YFSETQ. Between the trimmed V and J ends, which lost 0 bases and 3 bases, there was a span of 9 bases. The CDR3 DNA reads as TGCGCCAGCAGCTTGGGTGGGGCAGAAGAGACCCAGTACTTC. This gives the protein CASSLGGAEETQYF. Full variable domain (missing parts from reference TRBV5-1 and TRBJ2-5): KAGVTQTPRYLIKTRGQQVTLSCSPISGHRSVSWYQQTPGQGLQFLFEYFSETQRNKGNFPGRFSGRQFSNSRSEMNVSTLELGDSALYLCASSLGGAEETQYFGPGTRLLVL.

The rearrangement joins TRBV9 to TRBJ1-1; D unresolved. The CDR3 spans 14 residues. Germline V gene lookup returns CDR1 SGDLS and CDR2 YYNGEE. With 0 bases removed from V and 4 bases from J, the gap between germline ends came to 10 bases. Written as DNA, the CDR3 is TGTGCCAGCAGCGTAGACTCTGCGCGCACTGAAGCTTTCTTT. This translates into CASSVDSARTEAFF.

The V gene is TRBV7-9, the J gene TRBJ1-6; 8 bases are shared with TRBD1. The CDR3 sequence is 14 residues long. J was trimmed by 9 bases and V by 5 bases; bases with no gene match: 6. Germline lookup yields CDR1 SEHNR and CDR2 FQNEAQ (reference sequence). In DNA form, the CDR3 reads TGTGCCAGCAGCAAGACAGGGGAGGGTTCACCCCTCCACTTT. Translating it yields CASSKTGEGSPLHF.

The rearrangement links TRBV19 to TRBJ2-7; D perhaps matches TRBD2 (7 bases). This CDR3 is 15 amino acids long. Trimming removed 5 bases from V and 2 bases from J, with 16 bases in between. CDR1 and CDR2 from the germline V gene are LNHDA and SQIVND (reference sequence). CDR3 protein: CASSRTGGRTYEQYF. For the CDR3, the DNA is TGTGCCAGTAGTCGTACCGGGGGGCGAACCTACGAGCAGTACTTC.

The V call is TRBV7-9, the J call TRBJ2-1; 7 bases fit TRBD1. The V gene's germline CDR1 is SEHNR and CDR2 FQNEAQ (reference sequence). The V segment lost 3 bases and the J segment 5 bases; nucleotides outside the gene matches: 10. CDR3 length: 16 residues. The CDR3, as DNA: TGTGCCAGCAGCTTTAGGCCGACAGGGATCAACAATGAGCAGTTCTTC. Translation: CASSFRPTGINNEQFF.

V usage is TRBV19 and J usage is TRBJ1-2, with 10 bases aligning to TRBD1. There are 18 residues in the CDR3. Trimming took 5 bases from V and 3 from J; bases not matched to a gene: 15. The germline gives CDR1 LNHDA, CDR2 SQIVND (reference sequence). The DNA of the CDR3 is TGTGCCAGTAGTCCCATTCATCGCCGGGACAGGGGTGACTATGGCTACACCTTC. This sequence encodes CASSPIHRRDRGDYGYTF.

The J gene is TRBJ2-7, the V gene TRBV29-1, with a possible D match to TRBD2 (5 bases). The CDR3 consists of 13 residues. Germline V CDR1 and CDR2: SQVTM, ANQGSEA. Trimming removed 4 bases from V and 3 bases from J, with 13 bases in between. Written as DNA, the CDR3 is TGCAGCGTTGTGTGGCTTCGGGGCTACGAGCAGTACTTC. Its translation is CSVVWLRGYEQYF.